The rows below give T cell receptor beta chains drawn from one sample of a study of cytomegalovirus exposure and HLA in healthy donors. TCRdb's copy holds only in-frame clones and misses some; the assay was immunoSEQ multiplex PCR. The data contain 35,000 to 55,000 clones, 90% to 95% of them singletons. Sequencing input: PBMCs. Receptors were obtained from a woman in her late teens or twenties in good health and CMV-seronegative. CDR3s leave out the opening cysteine and the closing phenylalanine or tryptophan.

j_gene	v_gene	CDR3aa
TRBJ2-1	TRBV4-1	ASSQALAGDHNEQF
TRBJ1-5	TRBV28	ASSLSPSSQPQH
TRBJ2-1	TRBV6-6	ASSYRDNNEQF
TRBJ2-7	TRBV19	ASSIWPGQAYEQY
TRBJ1-4	TRBV19	ASSTTTNEKLF
TRBJ2-7	TRBV5-6	ASSLAKGANEQY
TRBJ2-1	TRBV7-3	ASSLRARAYNEQF
.	TRBV28	ASSSGVSSYEQY
TRBJ2-1	TRBV15	ATSRDRSGGANEQF
TRBJ2-1	TRBV5-4	ASSSIDNEQF
TRBJ2-1	TRBV19	ASSTQGRYNEQF
TRBJ1-4	TRBV5-1	ASSWDSPNEKLF
TRBJ1-1	TRBV19	ASSIEFPLRGNTEAF
TRBJ1-2	TRBV29-1	SVAGLYGYT
TRBJ2-3	TRBV11-1	ASSLGSGTVTDTQY
TRBJ2-2	TRBV5-1	ASSPQGYDSGELF
TRBJ2-3	TRBV28	ASSLLGTGGTDTQY
TRBJ2-3	TRBV9	ASSVGKGAGIQTDTQY
TRBJ2-1	TRBV2	ASTQALSYNEQF
TRBJ2-7	TRBV19	ASSIVAGGNYEQY
TRBJ2-3	TRBV4-1	ASSQRQLPTDTQY
TRBJ1-1	TRBV23-1	ASSRRGGAAF
TRBJ1-1	TRBV7-9	ASSLGQGSNTEAF
TRBJ2-1	TRBV5-1	ASSLGVAGGPAGVYNEQF
TRBJ1-2	TRBV28	ASSLAFDGVNYGYT
TRBJ2-5	TRBV7-9	ASSPMTSGATQY
TRBJ1-1	TRBV4-1	ASSHDRGREAF
TRBJ1-5	TRBV6-5	ASSYGQGNNQPQH
TRBJ1-5	TRBV6-5	ASSPGFEQPQH
TRBJ1-1	TRBV5-1	ASSKGVDTEAF
TRBJ2-6	TRBV5-5	ASSVNRGSGANVLT
TRBJ1-2	TRBV5-6	ASSPQDSYGYT
TRBJ1-2	TRBV27	ASSEDRIYGYT
TRBJ1-5	TRBV2	ASREGTGANNQPQH
TRBJ2-1	TRBV5-1	ASSLGLAGGHEQF
TRBJ2-1	TRBV14	ASSPWTSGIWEQF
TRBJ2-1	TRBV28	ASSSGQGYNEQF
TRBJ2-1	TRBV19	ASSISASGNSYNEQF
TRBJ2-3	TRBV19	ASSMTGGVWTSTDTQY
TRBJ2-7	TRBV5-4	ASSPTGPSSYEQY
TRBJ1-5	TRBV23-1	ASSHPRYGGDGNQPQH
TRBJ1-2	TRBV27	ASSGTGGYGYT
TRBJ1-1	TRBV6-6	ASSYGRGTEAF
TRBJ2-1	TRBV11-3	ASSLSGFSGGNSEQF
TRBJ2-1	TRBV27	ASTKGGGFNDEQF
TRBJ2-2	TRBV10-3	AITGLPGSSTNTGELF
TRBJ2-2	TRBV9	ASSATETAGELF
TRBJ1-2	TRBV28	ASSPAEAGGEGGYT
TRBJ2-5	TRBV19	ASSLGTSGGSPQY
TRBJ2-2	TRBV7-8	ASSFSGGAPGELF
TRBJ2-7	TRBV28	ASAPGLGAYEQY
TRBJ2-7	TRBV5-1	ASSLEARGFVDEQY
.	TRBV5-1	ASSMSSGGYEQY